This entry lists 24 T cell receptor beta chains sequenced from one sample in a study of T cell responses to AZD1222 COVID-19 vaccine. Sequenced by immunoSEQ multiplex PCR; TCRdb stores in-frame clones only, minus some. The sample contains 200,000 or so clones, approximately 94% of which appear only once. Sequenced here: peripheral blood, sampled on day 0 of AZD1222 vaccination. These receptors were obtained from an adult in good health.

This clone was observed many times. The chain combines TRBV4-1 with TRBJ1-2, with D perhaps matching TRBD1 (5 bases). Deletions cut 0 bases from V and 8 bases from J, with 13 bases between. CDR1 and CDR2 from the germline V gene are MGHRA and YSYEKL. The CDR3 runs 14 residues. In DNA form, the CDR3 reads TGCGCCAGCAGCCAAGACCACCAGGGCAGCGGCTACACCTTC. Its protein product is CASSQDHQGSGYTF.

The chain links TRBV9 to TRBJ2-1; a possible D gene is TRBD1 (7 bases). Germline loops: CDR1 SGDLS, CDR2 YYNGEE. V gave up 3 bases and J gave up 11 bases, with 15 bases separating them. The CDR3 has 13 residues. The CDR3 reads CASSGGGDSKQFF. The CDR3 DNA follows: TGTGCCAGCAGCGGAGGAGGGGACAGTAAGCAGTTCTTC.

The genes are TRBV2 and TRBJ2-1, with TRBD2 identical over 10 bases. Germline trimming cut 2 bases from V and 9 bases from J; bases unmatched to any gene: 10. CDR3 length: 16 residues. Germline values: CDR1 SNHLY, CDR2 FYNNEI. The CDR3 is CASSESRLAGAVEQFF. The CDR3 DNA reads TGTGCCAGCAGTGAAAGTCGGCTAGCGGGAGCTGTTGAGCAGTTCTTC.

This rearrangement joins TRBV3-1 (or the pseudogene TRBV3-2) to TRBJ2-1, with a weak D call TRBD2 (5 bases). This CDR3 region has 13 residues. V lost 7 bases, J lost 6 bases, and 13 bases lay in between. CDR1 is LGHDT, CDR2 YNNKEL, per germline (reference sequence). This CDR3 reads CASTQTGTNEQFF. Written as DNA, the CDR3 is TGTGCCAGCACCCAGACGGGAACCAATGAGCAGTTCTTC.

The CDR3 sequence: CASRLANTEAFF. The DNA for the CDR3 is TGTGCAAGTCGCTTAGCGAACACTGAAGCTTTCTTT. The chain joins TRBV12-2 to TRBJ1-1. TRBV12-2 is described as a pseudogene. CDR3 length: 12 residues.

The V gene is TRBV11-2, the J gene TRBJ2-7, with D perhaps given as TRBD1 or TRBD2 (6 bases each). Germline V CDR1 and CDR2: SGHAT, FQNNGV. Trimming cost V 5 bases and J 2 bases, with 10 bases left between them. This CDR3 contains 13 residues. The CDR3 region is CASSAGHTYEQYF. CDR3 DNA: TGTGCCAGCAGCGCGGGACATACCTACGAGCAGTACTTC.

The chain combines TRBV23-1 with TRBJ2-7; 8 nucleotides match TRBD2. TRBV23-1 qualifies as an ORF whose function is uncertain. The CDR3 runs to 17 residues. J lost 4 bases, V lost 0 bases, and 11 bases had no gene match. The CDR3 is CASSQSDVTSGVYEQYF. CDR3 DNA sequence: TGCGCCAGCAGTCAATCGGATGTTACTAGCGGAGTTTACGAGCAGTACTTC.

This rearrangement joins TRBV5-1 to TRBJ1-3, with TRBD1 matching 8 bases. CDR1 and CDR2 (germline): SGHRS, YFSETQ. V was pared by 5 bases and J by 6 bases, with 7 bases of the junction left unmatched. CDR3 length: 14 amino acids. The CDR3 coding sequence is TGCGCCAGCAGATCCGGACAGGGTCTAAACACCATATATTTT. Protein: CASRSGQGLNTIYF.

The rearrangement uses TRBV6-2 or TRBV6-3 and TRBJ1-1; D gene unclear. The germline V and J ends were trimmed by 0 bases and 3 bases, with 14 bases remaining between them. This CDR3 contains 16 residues. Germline V CDR1 and CDR2: MNHEY, SVGEGT. CDR3 protein: CASSYSISDPHTEAFF. The DNA for the CDR3 is TGTGCCAGCAGTTACTCGATCTCGGATCCTCACACTGAAGCTTTCTTT.

This chain joins TRBV6-5 and TRBJ1-5; 10 bases agree with TRBD1. The CDR3 length is 15 residues. The germline V gene encodes CDR1 MNHEY and CDR2 SVGAGI. The trim removed 4 bases at V and 7 bases at J, leaving 7 bases unmatched. The CDR3 nucleotides are TGTGCCAGCAGTTTACAAGGGACAGGGGACCAGCCCCAGCATTTT. Its protein product is CASSLQGTGDQPQHF.

This chain joins TRBV19 and TRBJ1-1; D unresolved. CDR1 and CDR2 (germline): LNHDA, SQIVND (reference sequence). This CDR3 is built from 11 residues. The V gene lost 7 bases and the J gene lost 6 bases, with 9 bases spanning the gap. The CDR3 protein is CASTDGAEAFF. In nucleotides, the CDR3 is TGTGCCAGTACGGACGGGGCTGAAGCTTTCTTT.

The chain recombines TRBV5-1 with TRBJ1-4, with D tentatively TRBD1 (6 bases). Germline lookup yields CDR1 SGHRS and CDR2 YFSETQ. The CDR3 sequence is 15 residues long. With 2 bases removed from V and 8 bases from J, the gap between germline ends came to 16 bases. CDR3 sequence (DNA): TGCGCCAGCAGCTTCCGTACAGGGATGGCGGAAAAACTGTTTTTT. Amino acids: CASSFRTGMAEKLFF. The entire variable domain, with the rest obtained from reference TRBV5-1 and TRBJ1-4, is as follows: KAGVTQTPRYLIKTRGQQVTLSCSPISGHRSVSWYQQTPGQGLQFLFEYFSETQRNKGNFPGRFSGRQFSNSRSEMNVSTLELGDSALYLCASSFRTGMAEKLFFGSGTQLSVL.

The chain recombines TRBV24-1 with TRBJ1-1; a weak D match, TRBD1 (5 bases). Between the trimmed V and J ends, which lost 1 base and 3 bases, there was a span of 17 bases. CDR3 size: 17 residues. Germline V gene sequence: CDR1 KGHDR, CDR2 SFDVKD. The CDR3 region is CATSDFGGTGVYTEAFF. The CDR3 DNA reads as TGTGCCACCAGTGATTTCGGCGGGACGGGGGTTTACACTGAAGCTTTCTTT.

The chain recombines TRBV4-1 with TRBJ1-4, with D maybe TRBD1 (5 bases). The length of the CDR3 is 14 residues. CDR1 and CDR2 from the germline V gene are MGHRA and YSYEKL. Trimming pared 0 bases from V and 8 bases from J, leaving 10 bases between. CDR3 in DNA: TGCGCCAGCAGCCAAGACCAGGGAGTGGAAAAACTGTTTTTT. This translates into CASSQDQGVEKLFF.

V usage is TRBV27 and J usage is TRBJ1-4; TRBD1 might be the D (6 bases). Trimming stripped 7 bases from V and 0 bases from J, with 18 bases between. The CDR3 sequence is 17 residues long. CDR1 is MNHEY and CDR2 is SMNVEV in the germline V gene (reference sequence). The CDR3 sequence is CASTPQGGFATNEKLFF. CDR3 in DNA: TGTGCCAGCACCCCCCAAGGGGGGTTTGCAACTAATGAAAAACTGTTTTTT. Based on the CDR3 plus reference TRBV27 and TRBJ1-4, the full variable domain is EAQVTQNPRYLITVTGKKLTVTCSQNMNHEYMSWYRQDPGLGLRQIYYSMNVEVTDKGDVPEGYKVSRKEKRNFPLILESPSPNQTSLYFCASTPQGGFATNEKLFFGSGTQLSVL.

The chain combines TRBV7-2 with TRBJ1-2; D uncertain. Germline CDR1 SGHTA, CDR2 FQGNSA. V was clipped by 3 bases and J by 8 bases, with 16 bases between them. The CDR3 is 14 residues long. The CDR3 loop reads CASSLGRLGNGYTF. In nucleotides, the CDR3 is TGTGCCAGCAGCTTGGGGAGGCTCGGGAACGGCTACACCTTC.

This chain uses TRBV28 with TRBJ2-3; 13 positions match TRBD2. The V segment lost 2 bases and the J segment 0 bases; nucleotides outside the gene matches: 11. Germline loops: CDR1 MDHEN, CDR2 SYDVKM. The length of the CDR3 is 20 residues. The CDR3 coding sequence is TGTGCCAGCAGTTTAGCCCCGGGACTAGCGGGGAGAGCTAGCACAGATACGCAGTATTTT. Protein: CASSLAPGLAGRASTDTQYF.

V gene TRBV7-9 combines with J gene TRBJ1-1, with D perhaps TRBD1 (6 bases). CDR3 length: 14 residues. Germline V gene data show CDR1 as SEHNR and CDR2 as FQNEAQ (reference sequence). The V end lost 1 base, the J end lost 7 bases, and 13 bases lay between the germline ends. CDR3 sequence reads: CASSLEGERLEAFF. Here the CDR3 DNA reads TGTGCCAGCAGCTTAGAGGGGGAACGGCTTGAAGCTTTCTTT.

The rearrangement uses TRBV14 and TRBJ1-1, with TRBD1 matching over 7 bases. This CDR3 is built from 15 residues. In germline, CDR1 is SGHDN, CDR2 FVKESK. V lost 3 bases to trimming and J lost 0 bases; unmatched junction nucleotides: 4. CDR3 protein: CASSQRTGLNTEAFF. The CDR3, as DNA: TGTGCCAGCAGCCAGAGGACAGGTCTGAACACTGAAGCTTTCTTT.

The V call is TRBV19, the J call TRBJ2-1; a weak D match, TRBD1 (5 bases). CDR1 LNHDA and CDR2 SQIVND come from the germline V gene (reference sequence). V dropped 4 bases and J dropped 9 bases, with 13 bases sitting between them. The CDR3 runs 13 residues. The CDR3 spells CASSTSQGTEQFF. The CDR3 nucleotides read TGTGCCAGTAGTACCTCTCAGGGCACTGAGCAGTTCTTC.

The gene calls are TRBV6-5 and TRBJ1-4; no firm D call. This CDR3 contains 13 residues. Germline values: CDR1 MNHEY, CDR2 SVGAGI. The ends were cut back, 2 bases at V and 7 bases at J, with 8 bases in the middle. CDR3 nucleotides: TGTGCCAGCAGTTACAGGCCGGGTGAAAAACTGTTTTTT. This sequence encodes CASSYRPGEKLFF.

V is TRBV11-3 and J is TRBJ2-5; 16 positions match TRBD2. The CDR3 sequence is 18 residues long. With V trimmed by 5 bases and J by 1 base, 7 bases remained unmatched. CDR1 and CDR2 from the germline V gene are SGHNT and YENEEA. The DNA of the CDR3 is TGTGCCAGCAGCCCAGGGACTAGCGGGAGGGCCTCCCAAGAGACCCAGTACTTC. This codes for CASSPGTSGRASQETQYF.

The chain couples TRBV9 to TRBJ1-1, with TRBD1 matching 8 bases. This CDR3 is 16 amino acids long. Germline V CDR1 and CDR2: SGDLS, YYNGEE. V shed 0 bases, J shed 4 bases, and the junction held 8 bases outside the gene matches. The CDR3 DNA reads as TGTGCCAGCAGCGTAGCCGGACAGGGTGTAAGCACTGAAGCTTTCTTT. Translating it yields CASSVAGQGVSTEAFF.

The V gene is TRBV5-4, the J gene TRBJ2-1, with 7 bases aligning to TRBD2. The V gene's germline CDR1 is SGHNT and CDR2 YYREEE (reference sequence). V was pared by 3 bases and J by 6 bases, with 9 bases of the junction left unmatched. This CDR3 region has 15 residues. DNA of the CDR3: TGTGCCAGCAGCTCTCGGGAGGTTCGCGGCAATGAGCAGTTCTTC. This translates into CASSSREVRGNEQFF.